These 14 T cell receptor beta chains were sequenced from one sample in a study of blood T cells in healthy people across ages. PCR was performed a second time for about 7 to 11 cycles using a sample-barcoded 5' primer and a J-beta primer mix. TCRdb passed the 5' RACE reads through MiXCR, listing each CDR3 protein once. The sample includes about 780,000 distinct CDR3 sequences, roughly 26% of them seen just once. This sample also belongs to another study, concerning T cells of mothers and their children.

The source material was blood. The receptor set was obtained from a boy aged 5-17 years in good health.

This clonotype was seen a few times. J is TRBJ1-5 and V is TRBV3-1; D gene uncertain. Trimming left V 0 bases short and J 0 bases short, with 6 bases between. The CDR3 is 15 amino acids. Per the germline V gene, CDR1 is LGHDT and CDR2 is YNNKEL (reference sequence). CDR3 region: CASSQEPYSNQPQHF. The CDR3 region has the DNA TGTGCCAGCAGCCAAGAACCTTATAGCAATCAGCCCCAGCATTTT.

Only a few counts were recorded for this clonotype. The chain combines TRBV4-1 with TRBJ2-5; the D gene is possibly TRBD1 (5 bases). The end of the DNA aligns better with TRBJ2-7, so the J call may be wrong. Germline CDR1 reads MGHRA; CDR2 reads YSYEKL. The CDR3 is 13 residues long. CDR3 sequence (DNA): TGCGCCAGCAGCTCCTTCAGGGACTACGAGCAGTACTTC. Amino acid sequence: CASSSFRDYEQYF.

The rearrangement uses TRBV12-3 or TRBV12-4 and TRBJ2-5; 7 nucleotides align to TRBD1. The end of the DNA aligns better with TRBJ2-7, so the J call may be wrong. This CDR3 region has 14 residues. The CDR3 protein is CASSFGQVAYEQYF. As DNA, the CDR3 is TGTGCCAGCAGTTTCGGACAGGTTGCCTACGAGCAGTACTTC.

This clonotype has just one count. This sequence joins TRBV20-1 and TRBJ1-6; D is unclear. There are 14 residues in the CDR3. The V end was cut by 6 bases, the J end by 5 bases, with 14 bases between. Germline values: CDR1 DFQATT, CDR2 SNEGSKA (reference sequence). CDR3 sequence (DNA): TGCAGTGCAACGGCCTGGGGTAATAATTCACCCCTCCACTTT. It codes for CSATAWGNNSPLHF.

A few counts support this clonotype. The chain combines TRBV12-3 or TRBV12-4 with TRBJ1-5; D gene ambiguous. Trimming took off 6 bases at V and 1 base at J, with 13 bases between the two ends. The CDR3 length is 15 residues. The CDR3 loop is CASSLKDRSNQPQHF. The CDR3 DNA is TGTGCCAGCAGCCTAAAAGACCGCAGCAATCAGCCCCAGCATTTT.

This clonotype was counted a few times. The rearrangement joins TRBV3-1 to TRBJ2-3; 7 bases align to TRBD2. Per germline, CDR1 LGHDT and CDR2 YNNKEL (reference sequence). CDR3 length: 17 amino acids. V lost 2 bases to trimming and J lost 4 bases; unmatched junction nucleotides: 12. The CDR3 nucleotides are TGTGCCAGCAGCCAAAGCCCCGCTACTAGCGACGCAGATACGCAGTATTTT. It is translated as CASSQSPATSDADTQYF.

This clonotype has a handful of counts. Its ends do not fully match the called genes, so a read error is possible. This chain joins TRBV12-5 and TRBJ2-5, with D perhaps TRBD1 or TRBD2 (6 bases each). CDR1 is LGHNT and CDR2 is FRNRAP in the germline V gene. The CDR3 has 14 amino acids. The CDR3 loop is CASGLPPPGASGFF. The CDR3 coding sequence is TGTGCTAGTGGTTTGCCTCCCCCAGGGGCCAGCGGGTTCTTC.

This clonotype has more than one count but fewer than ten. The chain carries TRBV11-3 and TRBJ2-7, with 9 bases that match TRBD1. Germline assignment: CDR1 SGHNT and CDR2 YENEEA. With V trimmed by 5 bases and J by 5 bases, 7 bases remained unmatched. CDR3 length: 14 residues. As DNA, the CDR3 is TGTGCCAGCAGCCAGGGGACAGGGAGCCACGAGCAGTACTTC. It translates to CASSQGTGSHEQYF.

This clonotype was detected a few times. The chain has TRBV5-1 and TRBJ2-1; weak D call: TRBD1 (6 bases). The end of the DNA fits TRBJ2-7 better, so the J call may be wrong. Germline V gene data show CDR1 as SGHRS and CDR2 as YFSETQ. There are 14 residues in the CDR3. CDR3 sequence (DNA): TGCGCCAGCAGCTTTCACACAGGGAAATACGAGCAGTACTTC. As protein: CASSFHTGKYEQYF.

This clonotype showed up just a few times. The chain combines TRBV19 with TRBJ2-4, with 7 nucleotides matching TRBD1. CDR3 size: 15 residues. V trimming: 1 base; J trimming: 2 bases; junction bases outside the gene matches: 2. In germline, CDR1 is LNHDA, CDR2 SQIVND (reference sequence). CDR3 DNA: TGTGCCAGTAGTATAGGACAGGGAACCAAAAACATTCAGTACTTC. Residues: CASSIGQGTKNIQYF.

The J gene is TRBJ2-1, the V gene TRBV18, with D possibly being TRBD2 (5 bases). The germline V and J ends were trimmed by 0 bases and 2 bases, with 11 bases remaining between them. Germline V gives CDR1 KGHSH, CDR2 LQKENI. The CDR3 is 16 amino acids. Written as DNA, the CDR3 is TGTGCCAGCTCACCACCGAACTGGGAGCCCTACAATGAGCAGTTCTTC. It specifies CASSPPNWEPYNEQFF. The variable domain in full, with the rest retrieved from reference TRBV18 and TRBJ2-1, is NAGVMQNPRHLVRRRGQEARLRCSPMKGHSHVYWYRQLPEEGLKFMVYLQKENIIDESGMPKERFSAEFPKEGPSILRIQQVVRGDSAAYFCASSPPNWEPYNEQFFGPGTRLTVL.

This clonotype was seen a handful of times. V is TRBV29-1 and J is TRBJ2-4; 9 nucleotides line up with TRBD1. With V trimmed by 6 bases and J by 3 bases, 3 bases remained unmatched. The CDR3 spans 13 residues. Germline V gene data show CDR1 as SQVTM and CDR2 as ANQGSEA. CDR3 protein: CSVGQGNKNIQYF. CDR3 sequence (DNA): TGCAGCGTGGGACAGGGTAACAAAAACATTCAGTACTTC.

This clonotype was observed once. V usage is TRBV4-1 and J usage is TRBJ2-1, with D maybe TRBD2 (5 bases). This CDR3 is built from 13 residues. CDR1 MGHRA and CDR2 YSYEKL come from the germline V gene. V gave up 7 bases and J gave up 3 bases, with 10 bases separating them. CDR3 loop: CASNGGDYNEQFF. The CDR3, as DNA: TGCGCCAGCAACGGAGGAGACTACAATGAGCAGTTCTTC.

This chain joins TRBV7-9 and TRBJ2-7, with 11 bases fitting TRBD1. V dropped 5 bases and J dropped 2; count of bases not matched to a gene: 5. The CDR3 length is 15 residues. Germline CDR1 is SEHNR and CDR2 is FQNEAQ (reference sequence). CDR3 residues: CASSPDRGRPYEQYF. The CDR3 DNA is TGTGCCAGCAGCCCGGACAGGGGGCGACCCTACGAGCAGTACTTC.